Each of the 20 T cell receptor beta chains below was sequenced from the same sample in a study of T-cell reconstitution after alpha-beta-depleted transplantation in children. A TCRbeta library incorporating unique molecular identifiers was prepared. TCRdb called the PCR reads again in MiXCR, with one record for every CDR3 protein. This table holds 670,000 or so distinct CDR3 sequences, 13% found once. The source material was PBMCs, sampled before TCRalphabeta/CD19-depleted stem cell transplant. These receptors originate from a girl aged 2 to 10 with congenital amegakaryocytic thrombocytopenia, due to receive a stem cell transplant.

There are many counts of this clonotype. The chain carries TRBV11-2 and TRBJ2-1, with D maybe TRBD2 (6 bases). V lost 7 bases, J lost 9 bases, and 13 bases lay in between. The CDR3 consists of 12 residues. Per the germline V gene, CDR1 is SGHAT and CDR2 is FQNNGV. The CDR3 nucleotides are TGTGCCAGCATGGGGGGTCTTGGTGAGCAGTTCTTC. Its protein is CASMGGLGEQFF.

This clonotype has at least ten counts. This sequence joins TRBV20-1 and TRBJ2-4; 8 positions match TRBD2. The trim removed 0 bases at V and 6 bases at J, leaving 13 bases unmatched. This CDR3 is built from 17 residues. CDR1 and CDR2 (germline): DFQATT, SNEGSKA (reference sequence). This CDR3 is CSARDGIERETGNIQYF. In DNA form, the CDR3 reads TGCAGTGCTAGAGACGGGATAGAGCGGGAGACGGGAAACATTCAGTACTTC.

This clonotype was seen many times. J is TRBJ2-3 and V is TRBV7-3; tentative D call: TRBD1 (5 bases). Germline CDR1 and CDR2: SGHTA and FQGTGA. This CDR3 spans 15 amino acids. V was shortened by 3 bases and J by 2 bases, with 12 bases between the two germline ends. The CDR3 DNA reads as TGTGCCAGCAGCTTGGGGCAGGGTTACACAGATACGCAGTATTTT. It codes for CASSLGQGYTDTQYF. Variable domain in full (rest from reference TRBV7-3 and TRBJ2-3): GAGVSQTPSNKVTEKGKYVELRCDPISGHTALYWYRQSLGQGPEFLIYFQGTGAADDSGLPNDRFFAVRPEGSVSTLKIQRTERGDSAVYLCASSLGQGYTDTQYFGPGTRLTVL.

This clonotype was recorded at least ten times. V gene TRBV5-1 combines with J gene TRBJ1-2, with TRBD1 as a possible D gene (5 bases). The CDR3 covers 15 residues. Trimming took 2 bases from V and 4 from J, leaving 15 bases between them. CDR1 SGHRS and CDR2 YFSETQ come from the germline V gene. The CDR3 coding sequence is TGCGCCAGCAGCTTCCAGGGTCTCGATGGCTATGGCTACACCTTC. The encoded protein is CASSFQGLDGYGYTF.

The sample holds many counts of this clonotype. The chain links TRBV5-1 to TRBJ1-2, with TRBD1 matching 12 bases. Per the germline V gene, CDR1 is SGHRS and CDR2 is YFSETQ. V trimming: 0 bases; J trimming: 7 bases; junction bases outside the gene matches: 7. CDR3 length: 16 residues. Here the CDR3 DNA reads TGCGCCAGCAGCTTGGGGGGACAGGGGGCAGTTCGTGGCTACACCTTC. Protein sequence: CASSLGGQGAVRGYTF.

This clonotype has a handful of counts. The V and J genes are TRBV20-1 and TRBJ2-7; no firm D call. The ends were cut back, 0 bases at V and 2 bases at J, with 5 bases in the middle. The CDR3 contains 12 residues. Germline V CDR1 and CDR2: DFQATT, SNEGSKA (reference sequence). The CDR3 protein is CSARDPTYEQYF. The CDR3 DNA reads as TGCAGTGCTAGAGATCCCACCTACGAGCAGTACTTC.

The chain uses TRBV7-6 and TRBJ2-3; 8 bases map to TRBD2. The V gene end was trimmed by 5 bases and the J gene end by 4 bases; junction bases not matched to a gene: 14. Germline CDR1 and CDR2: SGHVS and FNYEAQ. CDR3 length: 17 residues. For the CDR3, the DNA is TGTGCCAGCAGCCGACCTGCGAGCGGGAGTAGGTCAGATACGCAGTATTTT. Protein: CASSRPASGSRSDTQYF. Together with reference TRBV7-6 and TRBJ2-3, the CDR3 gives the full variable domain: GAGVSQSPRYKVTKRGQDVALRCDPISGHVSLYWYRQALGQGPEFLTYFNYEAQQDKSGLPNDRFSAERPEGSISTLTIQRTEQRDSAMYRCASSRPASGSRSDTQYFGPGTRLTVL.

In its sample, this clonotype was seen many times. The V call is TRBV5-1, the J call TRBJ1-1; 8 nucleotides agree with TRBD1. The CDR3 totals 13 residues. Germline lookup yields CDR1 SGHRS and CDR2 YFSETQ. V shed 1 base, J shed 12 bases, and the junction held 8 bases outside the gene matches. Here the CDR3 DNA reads TGCGCCAGCAGCTTGCCCCGACAGGGGAGGACTTTCTTT. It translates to CASSLPRQGRTFF.

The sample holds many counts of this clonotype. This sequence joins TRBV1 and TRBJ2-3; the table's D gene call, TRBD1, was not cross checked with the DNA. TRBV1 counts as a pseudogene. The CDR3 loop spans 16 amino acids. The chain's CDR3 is CTSSPRGEVWADTQYF. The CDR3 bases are TGCACCAGCAGCCCCAGGGGCGAGGTTTGGGCAGATACGCAGTATTTT.

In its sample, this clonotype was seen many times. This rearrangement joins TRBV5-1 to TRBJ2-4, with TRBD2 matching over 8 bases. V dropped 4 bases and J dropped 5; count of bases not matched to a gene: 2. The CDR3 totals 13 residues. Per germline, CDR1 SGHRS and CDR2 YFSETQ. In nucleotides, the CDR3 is TGCGCCAGCAGCCGGGGACTAGAAAACATTCAGTACTTC. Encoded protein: CASSRGLENIQYF.

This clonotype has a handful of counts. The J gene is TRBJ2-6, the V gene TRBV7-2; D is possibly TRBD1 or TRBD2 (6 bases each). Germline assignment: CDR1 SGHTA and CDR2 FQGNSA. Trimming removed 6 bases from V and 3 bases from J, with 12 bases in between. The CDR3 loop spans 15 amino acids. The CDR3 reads CASRKKGGGANVLTF. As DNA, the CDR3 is TGTGCCAGCAGAAAAAAGGGGGGTGGGGCCAACGTCCTGACTTTC.

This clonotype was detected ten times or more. In nucleotides, the CDR3 is TGCAGTGCTATTTCTAATCTAGCGGGAGGATTGGATACGCAGTATTTT. As protein: CSAISNLAGGLDTQYF. V usage is TRBV20-1 and J usage is TRBJ2-3; 11 bases align to TRBD2. CDR1 is DFQATT and CDR2 is SNEGSKA in the germline V gene (reference sequence). Trimming at V came to 4 bases and at J to 6 bases, leaving 12 bases not matched to a gene. The CDR3 covers 16 residues.

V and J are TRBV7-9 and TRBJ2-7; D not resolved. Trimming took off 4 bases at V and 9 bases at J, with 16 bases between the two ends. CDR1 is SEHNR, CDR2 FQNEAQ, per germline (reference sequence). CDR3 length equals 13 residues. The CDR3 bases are TGTGCCAGCAGCTCTTCCTCAAGTAGCAGGCAGTACTTC. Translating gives CASSSSSSSRQYF.

The DNA of the CDR3 is TGTGCCAGGGAAGCGGGAGAATCCTACGAGCAGTACTTC. It is translated as CAREAGESYEQYF. The chain employs TRBV2 and TRBJ2-7, with 8 bases matching TRBD2. Germline loops: CDR1 SNHLY, CDR2 FYNNEI. V lost 9 bases to trimming and J lost 1 base; unmatched junction nucleotides: 5. CDR3 size: 13 residues.

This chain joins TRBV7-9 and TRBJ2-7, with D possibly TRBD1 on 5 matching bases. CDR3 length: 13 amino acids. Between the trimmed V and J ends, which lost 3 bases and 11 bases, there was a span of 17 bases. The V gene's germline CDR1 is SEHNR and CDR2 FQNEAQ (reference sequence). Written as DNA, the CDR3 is TGTGCCAGCAGCTTCCAGGGCTCGGGTGAAGAGTACTTC. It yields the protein CASSFQGSGEEYF.

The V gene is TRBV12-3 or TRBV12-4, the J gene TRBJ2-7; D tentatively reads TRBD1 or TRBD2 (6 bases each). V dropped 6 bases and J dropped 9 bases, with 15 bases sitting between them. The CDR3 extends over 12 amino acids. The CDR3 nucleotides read TGTGCCAGCAGCCTAAGGGGGGTGGGGCAGTACTTC. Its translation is CASSLRGVGQYF.

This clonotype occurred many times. CDR3 coding DNA: TGTGCCATCAAATGGACAGGAGACTCCTACGAGCAGTACTTC. This codes for CAIKWTGDSYEQYF. The J gene is TRBJ2-7, the V gene TRBV10-3, with 7 bases lining up with TRBD1. CDR3 length: 14 residues. Trimming at V came to 7 bases and at J to 0 bases, leaving 6 bases not matched to a gene. Germline V gene lookup returns CDR1 ENHRY and CDR2 SYGVKD.

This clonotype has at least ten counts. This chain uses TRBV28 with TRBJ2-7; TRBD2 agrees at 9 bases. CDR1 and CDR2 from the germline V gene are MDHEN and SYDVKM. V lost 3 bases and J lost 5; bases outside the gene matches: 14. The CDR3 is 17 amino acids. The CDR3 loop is CASSLSMWRREGHEQYF. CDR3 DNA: TGTGCCAGCAGTTTGAGCATGTGGCGGCGGGAGGGGCACGAGCAGTACTTC.

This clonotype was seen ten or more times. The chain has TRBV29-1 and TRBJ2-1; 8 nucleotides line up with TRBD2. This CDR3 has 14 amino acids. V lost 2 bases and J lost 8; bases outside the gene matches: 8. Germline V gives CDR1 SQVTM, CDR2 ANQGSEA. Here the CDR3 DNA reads TGCAGCGTTGAACGGAGCGGGAGCTCTGATGAGCAGTTCTTC. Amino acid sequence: CSVERSGSSDEQFF.

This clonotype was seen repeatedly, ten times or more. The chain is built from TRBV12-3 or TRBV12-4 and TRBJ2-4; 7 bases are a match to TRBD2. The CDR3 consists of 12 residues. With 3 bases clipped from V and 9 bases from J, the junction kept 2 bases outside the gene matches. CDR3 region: CASSFGGGIQYF. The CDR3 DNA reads TGTGCCAGCAGTTTTGGGGGGGGCATTCAGTACTTC.